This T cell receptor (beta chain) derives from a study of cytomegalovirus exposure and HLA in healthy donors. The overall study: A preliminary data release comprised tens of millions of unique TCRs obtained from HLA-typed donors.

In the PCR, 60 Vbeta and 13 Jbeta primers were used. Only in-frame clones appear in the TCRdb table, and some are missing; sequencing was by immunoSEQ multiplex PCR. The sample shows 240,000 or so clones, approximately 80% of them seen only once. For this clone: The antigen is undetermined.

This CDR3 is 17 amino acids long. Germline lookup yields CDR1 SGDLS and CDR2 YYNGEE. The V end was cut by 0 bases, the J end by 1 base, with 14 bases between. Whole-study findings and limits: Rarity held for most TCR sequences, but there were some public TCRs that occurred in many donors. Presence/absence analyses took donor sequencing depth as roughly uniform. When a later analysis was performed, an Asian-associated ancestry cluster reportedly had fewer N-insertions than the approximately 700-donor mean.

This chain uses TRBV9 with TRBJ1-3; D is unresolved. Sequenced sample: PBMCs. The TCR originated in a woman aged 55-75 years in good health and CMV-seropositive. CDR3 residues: CASSVDSGRGSGNTIYF. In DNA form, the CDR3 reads TGTGCCAGCAGCGTAGATTCGGGGAGAGGGTCTGGAAACACCATATATTTT.